Following are 23 T cell receptor beta chains from one sample sequenced in a study of metastatic and nonmetastatic thyroid tumors. All patients were treatment-naive before thyroid surgery. TCRdb re-called the PCR reads with MiXCR. The sample lists under 100,000 clones; roughly 8.6% were seen once. The sequenced sample was blood. The receptors shown here come from a female donor with papillary thyroid cancer or a benign thyroid nodule (not recorded which). Some clones in this sample may be carry-over from other donors' samples.

In its sample, this clone was seen many times. The gene calls are TRBV7-6 and TRBJ2-2; no reliable D call. Germline V gene sequence: CDR1 SGHVS, CDR2 FNYEAQ. The CDR3 is 16 residues long. The germline V and J ends were trimmed by 5 bases and 4 bases, with 17 bases remaining between them. The DNA of the CDR3 is TGTGCCAGCAGCCTCCCGGCGGCACGAGGCACCGGGGAGCTGTTTTTT. Its protein is CASSLPAARGTGELFF.

The genes are TRBV6-2 or TRBV6-3 and TRBJ1-6, with D possibly TRBD1 on 5 matching bases. Trimming cost V 4 bases and J 6 bases, with 16 bases left between them. Germline-derived CDR1 and CDR2 are MNHEY and SVGEGT. The CDR3 is 16 amino acids. CDR3 sequence: CASSSTVLIFNSPLHF. For the CDR3, the DNA is TGTGCCAGCAGTTCGACAGTACTAATTTTTAATTCACCCCTCCACTTT.

The sample holds many counts of this clone. V is TRBV5-1 and J is TRBJ2-3; 11 bases map to TRBD2. J lost 4 bases, V lost 3 bases, and 7 bases had no gene match. The CDR3 consists of 16 residues. Germline CDR1 and CDR2: SGHRS and YFSETQ. In DNA form, the CDR3 reads TGCGCCAGCAGCTCCTTGACTAGCGGGGTCCCAGATACGCAGTATTTT. Translated, it gives CASSSLTSGVPDTQYF.

At least ten counts were recorded for this clone. The chain recombines TRBV20-1 with TRBJ1-4; D may be TRBD1 (6 bases). The V and J ends lost 3 bases and 3 bases respectively, with 11 bases between them. Germline V gene sequence: CDR1 DFQATT, CDR2 SNEGSKA (reference sequence). This CDR3 region has 14 residues. The CDR3 sequence is CSASRGLSNEKLFF. For the CDR3, the DNA is TGCAGTGCTAGTCGGGGGCTTTCTAATGAAAAACTGTTTTTT.

This clone was seen ten or more times. This rearrangement joins TRBV15 to TRBJ2-2; D might be TRBD1 (5 bases). From germline, CDR1 is LNHNV and CDR2 YYDKDF (reference sequence). The CDR3 runs to 16 residues. V was trimmed by 0 bases and J by 2 bases, leaving 10 bases between them. The CDR3 nucleotides read TGTGCCACCAGCAGAGATACGCAGGGCAACACCGGGGAGCTGTTTTTT. It translates to CATSRDTQGNTGELFF.

This clone came up a few times. Just one base apart from a much larger clone, this may be a read error. The V gene is TRBV24-1, the J gene TRBJ2-1, with D possibly being TRBD1 (5 bases). The CDR3 is 15 amino acids. V was trimmed by 4 bases and J by 5 bases, leaving 14 bases between them. The germline gives CDR1 KGHDR, CDR2 SFDVKD. The CDR3 region is CATSDPQTADNEQFF. The CDR3, as DNA: TGTGCCACCAGTGACCCCCAGACAGCCGACAATGAGCAGTTCTTC.

This clone occurred a few times. As DNA, the CDR3 is TGTGCCAGCAGTGCCCTCTCGCAGGGGGGCACAGATACGCAGTATTTT. Protein product: CASSALSQGGTDTQYF. V usage is TRBV6-1 and J usage is TRBJ2-3; 7 nucleotides align to TRBD1. The CDR3 is 16 amino acids. CDR1 MNHNS and CDR2 SASEGT come from the germline V gene. Trimming removed 4 bases from V and 1 base from J; junction bases left unmatched: 8.

This clone was detected many times. The chain recombines TRBV6-5 with TRBJ1-1, with D hard to call. Trimming removed 0 bases from V and 1 base from J, with 0 bases in between. The CDR3 sequence is 12 residues long. CDR1 and CDR2 (germline): MNHEY, SVGAGI. CDR3: CASSYSNTEAFF. The CDR3 DNA reads TGTGCCAGCAGTTACTCGAACACTGAAGCTTTCTTT.

Ten or more counts support this clone. V is TRBV12-5 and J is TRBJ2-7, with 10 bases identical to TRBD2. J gave up 5 bases and V 6 bases, and 10 bases lay outside the gene matches. The length of the CDR3 is 15 residues. Germline assignment: CDR1 LGHNT and CDR2 FRNRAP. CDR3 in amino acids: CASGWGGTSDHEQYF. In DNA form, the CDR3 reads TGTGCTAGTGGCTGGGGGGGGACTAGCGACCACGAGCAGTACTTC.

This clone was observed a handful of times. This may come from a read error, since a much larger clone is one base off. The chain combines TRBV2 with TRBJ1-1; D gene unclear. CDR3 length: 13 residues. V dropped 10 bases and J dropped 0 bases, with 12 bases sitting between them. From germline, CDR1 is SNHLY and CDR2 FYNNEI. The chain's CDR3 is CAIALGMNTEAFF. CDR3 nucleotides: TGTGCCATTGCCCTAGGGATGAACACTGAAGCTTTCTTT. The whole variable domain, remainder taken from reference TRBV2 and TRBJ1-1, is EPEVTQTPSHQVTQMGQEVILRCVPISNHLYFYWYRQILGQKVEFLVSFYNNEISEKSEIFDDQFSVERPDGSNFTLKIRSTKLEDSAMYFCAIALGMNTEAFFGQGTRLTVV.

This clone was observed a handful of times. A much more abundant neighbour one base away suggests this may be a read error. V usage is TRBV11-3 and J usage is TRBJ2-3; a possible D gene is TRBD2 (5 bases). V was trimmed by 5 bases and J by 6 bases, leaving 12 bases between them. The CDR3 is 13 residues long. CDR1 and CDR2 (germline): SGHNT, YENEEA. The CDR3 DNA reads TGTGCCAGCAGCACCCGGGGTGTGGATACGCAGTATTTT. Encoded protein: CASSTRGVDTQYF.

This clone was found many times. This sequence joins TRBV30 and TRBJ1-1; TRBD1 might be the D (5 bases). CDR3 length equals 14 residues. V dropped 3 bases and J dropped 5 bases, with 16 bases sitting between them. Germline CDR1 reads GTSNPN; CDR2 reads SVGIG (reference sequence). The DNA of the CDR3 is TGTGCCTGGAGCAGGGACGGACGGGGTACTGAAGCTTTCTTT. Protein: CAWSRDGRGTEAFF.

This clone was recorded a few times. The CDR3 is CASSSERGVGDTQYF. The CDR3 DNA reads TGTGCCAGCAGTTCGGAGAGGGGGGTTGGAGATACGCAGTATTTT. V and J are TRBV12-3 or TRBV12-4 and TRBJ2-3, with D possibly called TRBD1 or TRBD2 (6 bases each). The CDR3 runs to 15 residues. Trimming cost V 4 bases and J 5 bases, with 16 bases left between them.

A few counts support this clone. Being one base from a much bigger clone, this may be a read error. The V and J genes are TRBV30 and TRBJ2-3; D is undetermined. The CDR3 is 12 amino acids. V was trimmed by 4 bases and J by 6 bases, leaving 11 bases between them. Per the germline V gene, CDR1 is GTSNPN and CDR2 is SVGIG (reference sequence). CDR3 in DNA: TGTGCCTGGATCTCAGACCGGGATACGCAGTATTTT. As protein: CAWISDRDTQYF.

This clone was observed at least ten times. A much larger clone differs from this one at a single base, so this may be a read error. The same CDR3 also results from other DNA sequences found in this sample. This chain connects TRBV4-1 to TRBJ2-2, with TRBD2 identical over 12 bases. The V gene end was trimmed by 0 bases and the J gene end by 8 bases; junction bases not matched to a gene: 7. The CDR3 runs 17 residues. Germline CDR1 MGHRA, CDR2 YSYEKL. The CDR3 nucleotides read TGCGCCAGCAGCCAAGACCGACTAGCGGGGGAGACTGGGGAGCTGTTTTTT. It translates to CASSQDRLAGETGELFF.

This clone was picked up a small number of times. This clone may be a read error of a much larger clone one base away. The CDR3 DNA sequence: TGTGCCTGTAGACGCACCGGGGCAGGGGAGTACGAGCAGTACTTC. Translation: CACRRTGAGEYEQYF. This sequence joins TRBV30 and TRBJ2-7; D is possibly TRBD1 (6 bases). Trimming took off 6 bases at V and 4 bases at J, with 22 bases between the two ends. The CDR3 is 15 residues long. CDR1 is GTSNPN, CDR2 SVGIG, per germline (reference sequence).

This clone was observed at least ten times. The chain links TRBV5-1 to TRBJ1-1, with 11 positions matching TRBD1. CDR1 and CDR2 from the germline V gene are SGHRS and YFSETQ. With 5 bases clipped from V and 4 bases from J, the junction kept 10 bases outside the gene matches. The CDR3 extends over 16 amino acids. DNA for the CDR3: TGCGCCAGCAGGTGGACAGGGGGCGCTCAGGGCACTGAAGCTTTCTTT. The encoded protein is CASRWTGGAQGTEAFF. The full variable domain, in which reference TRBV5-1 and TRBJ1-1 provide the parts outside the CDR3, is KAGVTQTPRYLIKTRGQQVTLSCSPISGHRSVSWYQQTPGQGLQFLFEYFSETQRNKGNFPGRFSGRQFSNSRSEMNVSTLELGDSALYLCASRWTGGAQGTEAFFGQGTRLTVV.

This clone was recorded many times. V is TRBV20-1 and J is TRBJ2-7; 7 bases align to TRBD2. With V trimmed by 5 bases and J by 3 bases, 7 bases remained unmatched. Looked up from germline, CDR1 is DFQATT and CDR2 is SNEGSKA (reference sequence). This CDR3 spans 13 amino acids. The CDR3 bases are TGCAGTGCTGGGGGAGGGGCGGACTACGAGCAGTACTTC. It encodes CSAGGGADYEQYF.

This clone appeared many times. The chain employs TRBV4-2 and TRBJ2-1; maybe TRBD2 (6 bases). Germline CDR1 and CDR2: LGHNA and YNFKEQ. V lost 3 bases, J lost 1 base, and 10 bases lay in between. The CDR3 totals 15 residues. The CDR3 nucleotides read TGTGCCAGCAGCCAGGAGCGGGTTTCCTACAATGAGCAGTTCTTC. Amino acids: CASSQERVSYNEQFF.

The table lists this clone with a few counts. The V call is TRBV6-4, the J call TRBJ2-2; perhaps TRBD1 as D (6 bases). The ends were cut back, 8 bases at V and 4 bases at J, with 17 bases in the middle. The CDR3 covers 15 residues. CDR1 and CDR2 from the germline V gene are MRHNA and SNTAGT. This chain's CDR3 is CASGSGTPLTGELFF. CDR3 DNA: TGTGCCAGCGGTTCCGGGACACCACTCACCGGGGAGCTGTTTTTT.

This clone was counted ten times or more. The sample has other DNA sequences that encode this CDR3 too. The chain combines TRBV6-1 with TRBJ1-2, with D maybe TRBD1 (5 bases). V lost 6 bases and J lost 5, with 13 bases in between. There are 13 residues in the CDR3. Germline values: CDR1 MNHNS, CDR2 SASEGT. Here the CDR3 DNA reads TGTGCCAGCAGGAACCCAGGGATGTATGGCTACACCTTC. Its translation is CASRNPGMYGYTF.

This clone was counted at least ten times. The rearrangement uses TRBV19 and TRBJ1-3; possible D gene TRBD1, 5 bases. The CDR3 spans 15 residues. V shed 7 bases and J shed 3 bases, with 16 bases lying between them. Germline CDR1 and CDR2: LNHDA and SQIVND (reference sequence). The CDR3 DNA reads TGTGCCAGTAATGAGGGGCCAGAAGATGGAAACACCATATATTTT. This translates into CASNEGPEDGNTIYF.

This clone appeared many times. V and J are TRBV6-4 and TRBJ2-1; D possibly matches TRBD1 or TRBD2 (5 bases each). Per the germline V gene, CDR1 is MRHNA and CDR2 is SNTAGT. Trimming stripped 0 bases from V and 0 bases from J, with 12 bases between. CDR3 length: 17 residues. The CDR3 DNA reads TGTGCCAGCAGTGACTCGGGACGGAAGAGCTCCTACAATGAGCAGTTCTTC. Its translation: CASSDSGRKSSYNEQFF.